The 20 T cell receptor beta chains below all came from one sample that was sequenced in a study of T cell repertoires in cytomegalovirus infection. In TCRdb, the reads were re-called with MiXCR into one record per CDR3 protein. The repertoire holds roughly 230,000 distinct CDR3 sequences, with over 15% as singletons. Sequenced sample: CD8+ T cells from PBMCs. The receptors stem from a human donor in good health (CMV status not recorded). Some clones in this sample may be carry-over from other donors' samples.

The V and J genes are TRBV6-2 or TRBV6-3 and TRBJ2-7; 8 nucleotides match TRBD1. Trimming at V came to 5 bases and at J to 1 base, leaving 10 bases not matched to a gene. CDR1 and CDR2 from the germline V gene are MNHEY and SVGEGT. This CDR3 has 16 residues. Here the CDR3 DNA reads TGTGCCAGCAGTACCGAATGGACAGGGTTATCCTACGAGCAGTACTTC. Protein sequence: CASSTEWTGLSYEQYF.

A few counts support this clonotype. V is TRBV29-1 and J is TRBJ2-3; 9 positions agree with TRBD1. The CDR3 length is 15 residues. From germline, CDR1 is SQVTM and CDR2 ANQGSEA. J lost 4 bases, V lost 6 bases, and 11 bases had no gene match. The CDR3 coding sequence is TGCAGCGTGAGGGGATGGGACAGGGCCCCAGATACGCAGTATTTT. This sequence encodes CSVRGWDRAPDTQYF.

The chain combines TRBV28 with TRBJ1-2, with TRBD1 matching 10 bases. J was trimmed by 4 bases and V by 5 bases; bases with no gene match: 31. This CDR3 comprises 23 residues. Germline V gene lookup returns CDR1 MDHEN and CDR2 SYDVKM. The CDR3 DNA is TGTGCCAGCAGTCACCGACTCCCGGGACAGGGGCCGGCCGCTATAGGTGGTCGCTATGGCTACACCTTC. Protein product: CASSHRLPGQGPAAIGGRYGYTF.

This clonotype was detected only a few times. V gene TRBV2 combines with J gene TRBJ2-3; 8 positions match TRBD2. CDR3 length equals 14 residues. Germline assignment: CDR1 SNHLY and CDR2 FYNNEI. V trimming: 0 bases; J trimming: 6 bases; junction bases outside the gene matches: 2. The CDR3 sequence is CASSEAAGADTQYF. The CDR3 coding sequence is TGTGCCAGCAGTGAAGCAGCGGGGGCTGATACGCAGTATTTT.

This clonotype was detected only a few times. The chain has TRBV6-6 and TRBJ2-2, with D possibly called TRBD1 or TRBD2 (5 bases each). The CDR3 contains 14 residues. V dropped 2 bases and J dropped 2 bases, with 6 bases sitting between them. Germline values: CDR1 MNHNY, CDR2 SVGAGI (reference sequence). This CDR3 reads CASSYRDNTGELFF. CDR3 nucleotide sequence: TGTGCCAGCAGTTACAGGGACAACACCGGGGAGCTGTTTTTT.

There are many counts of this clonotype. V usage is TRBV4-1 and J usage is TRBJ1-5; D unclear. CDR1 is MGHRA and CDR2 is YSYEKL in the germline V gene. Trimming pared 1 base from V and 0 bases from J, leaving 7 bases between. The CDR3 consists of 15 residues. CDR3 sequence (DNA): TGCGCCAGCAGCCAAGGCCAGGATAGCAATCAGCCCCAGCATTTT. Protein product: CASSQGQDSNQPQHF.

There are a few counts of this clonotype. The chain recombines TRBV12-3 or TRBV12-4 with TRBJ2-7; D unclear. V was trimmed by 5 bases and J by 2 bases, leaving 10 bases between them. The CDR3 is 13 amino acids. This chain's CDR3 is CASSATGPYEQYF. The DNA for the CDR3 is TGTGCCAGCAGTGCGACCGGGCCCTACGAGCAGTACTTC.

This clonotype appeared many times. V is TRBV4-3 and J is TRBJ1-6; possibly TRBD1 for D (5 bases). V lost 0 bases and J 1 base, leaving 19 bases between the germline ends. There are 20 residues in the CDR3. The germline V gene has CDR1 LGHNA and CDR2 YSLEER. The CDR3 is CASSQDWGSIGQSYNSPLHF. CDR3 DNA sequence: TGCGCCAGCAGCCAAGATTGGGGGAGTATCGGACAATCCTATAATTCACCCCTCCACTTT.

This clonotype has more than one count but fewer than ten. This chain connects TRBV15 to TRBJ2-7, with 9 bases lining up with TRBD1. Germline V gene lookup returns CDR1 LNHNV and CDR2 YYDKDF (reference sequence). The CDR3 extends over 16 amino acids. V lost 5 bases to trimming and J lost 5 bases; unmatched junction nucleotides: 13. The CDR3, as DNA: TGTGCCACCAGCCGAAGCTTTCCGGGACAGGGTCACGAGCAGTACTTC. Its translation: CATSRSFPGQGHEQYF.

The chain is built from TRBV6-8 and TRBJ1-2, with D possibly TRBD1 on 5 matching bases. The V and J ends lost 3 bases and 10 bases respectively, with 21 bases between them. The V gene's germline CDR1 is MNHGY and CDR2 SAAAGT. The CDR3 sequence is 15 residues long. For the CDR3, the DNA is TGTGCCAGCAGTTATTCGCTCGGGGCCCTCGCGCCCTACACCTTC. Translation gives CASSYSLGALAPYTF.

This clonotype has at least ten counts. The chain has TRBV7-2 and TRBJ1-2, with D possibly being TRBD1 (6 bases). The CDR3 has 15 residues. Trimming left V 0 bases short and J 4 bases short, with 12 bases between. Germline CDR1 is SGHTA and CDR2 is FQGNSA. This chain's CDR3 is CASSLAGGSRYGYTF. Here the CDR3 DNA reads TGTGCCAGCAGCTTAGCGGGGGGCAGCCGCTATGGCTACACCTTC. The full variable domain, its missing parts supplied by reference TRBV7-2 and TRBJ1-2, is GAGVSQSPSNKVTEKGKDVELRCDPISGHTALYWYRQSLGQGLEFLIYFQGNSAPDKSGLPSDRFSAERTGGSVSTLTIQRTQQEDSAVYLCASSLAGGSRYGYTFGSGTRLTVV.

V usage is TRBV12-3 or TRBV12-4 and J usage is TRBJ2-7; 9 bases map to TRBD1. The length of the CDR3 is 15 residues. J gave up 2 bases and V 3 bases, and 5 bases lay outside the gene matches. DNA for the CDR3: TGTGCCAGCAGTTTCGGGACAGGGATCACCTACGAGCAGTACTTC. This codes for CASSFGTGITYEQYF.

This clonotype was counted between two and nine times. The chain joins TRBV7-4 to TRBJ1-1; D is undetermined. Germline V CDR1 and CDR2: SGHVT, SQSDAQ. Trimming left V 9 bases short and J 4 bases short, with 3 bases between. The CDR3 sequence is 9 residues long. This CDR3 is CARSTEAFF. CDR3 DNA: TGTGCCAGGAGCACTGAAGCTTTCTTT.

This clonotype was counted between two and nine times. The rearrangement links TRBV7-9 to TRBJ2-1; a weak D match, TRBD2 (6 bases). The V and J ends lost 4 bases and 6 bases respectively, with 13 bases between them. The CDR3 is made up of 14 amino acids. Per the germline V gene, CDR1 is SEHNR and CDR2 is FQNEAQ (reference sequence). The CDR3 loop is CASSSSDYFNEQFF. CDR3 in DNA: TGTGCCAGCAGCTCCTCGGACTATTTCAATGAGCAGTTCTTC.

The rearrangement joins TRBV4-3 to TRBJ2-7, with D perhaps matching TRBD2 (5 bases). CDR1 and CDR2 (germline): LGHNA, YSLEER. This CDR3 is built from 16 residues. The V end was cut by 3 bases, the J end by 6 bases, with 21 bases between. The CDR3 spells CASSQSIGLGKREQYF. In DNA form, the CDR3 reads TGCGCCAGCAGCCAGTCTATCGGACTTGGTAAGCGCGAGCAGTACTTC.

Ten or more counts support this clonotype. The CDR3 bases are TGTGCCAGTTCGGTTTCCGGGGCCAACGTCCTGACTTTC. Translating gives CASSVSGANVLTF. The chain couples TRBV27 to TRBJ2-6; no clear D gene. Trimming shortened V by 9 bases and J by 4 bases, and 10 bases separated the two germline ends. The germline V gene has CDR1 MNHEY and CDR2 SMNVEV (reference sequence). The CDR3 length is 13 residues.

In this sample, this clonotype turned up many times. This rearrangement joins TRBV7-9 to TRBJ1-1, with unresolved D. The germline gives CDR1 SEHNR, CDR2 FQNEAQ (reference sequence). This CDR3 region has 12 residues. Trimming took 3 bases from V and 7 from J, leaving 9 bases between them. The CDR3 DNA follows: TGTGCCAGCAGCTTGGGAATCAATGAAGCTTTCTTT. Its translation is CASSLGINEAFF.

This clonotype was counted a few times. CDR3 residues: CASSRIAGGRIAGELFF. DNA of the CDR3: TGTGCCAGCAGCCGAATAGCGGGGGGGCGAATAGCCGGGGAGCTGTTTTTT. V gene TRBV3-1 combines with J gene TRBJ2-2; 11 bases align to TRBD2. Germline CDR1 LGHDT, CDR2 YNNKEL (reference sequence). V shed 4 bases, J shed 6 bases, and the junction held 10 bases outside the gene matches. The CDR3 contains 17 residues.

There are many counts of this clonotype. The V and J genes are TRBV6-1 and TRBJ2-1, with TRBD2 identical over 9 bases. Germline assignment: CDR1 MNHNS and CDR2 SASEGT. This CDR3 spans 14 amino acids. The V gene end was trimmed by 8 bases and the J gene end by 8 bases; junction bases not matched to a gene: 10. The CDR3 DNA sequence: TGTGCCAGCTTTAGCGGGGGAAGTGTGGATGAGCAGTTCTTC. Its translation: CASFSGGSVDEQFF.

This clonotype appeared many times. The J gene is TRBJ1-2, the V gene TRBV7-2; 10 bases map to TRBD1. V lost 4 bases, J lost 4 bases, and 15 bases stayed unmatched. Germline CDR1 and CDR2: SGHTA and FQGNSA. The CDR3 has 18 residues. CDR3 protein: CASSSQLIRTGGAYGYTF. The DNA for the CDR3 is TGTGCCAGCAGCTCACAGTTAATCAGGACAGGGGGTGCCTATGGCTACACCTTC.